The 22 T cell receptor beta chains given below trace back to one sample, sequenced in a study of cytomegalovirus exposure and HLA in healthy donors. PCR employed 60 Vbeta and 13 Jbeta primers. The protocol was immunoSEQ multiplex PCR, while the TCRdb copy is restricted to in-frame clones and leaves out a portion. The sample carries approximately 170,000 clones, around 80% recorded once. The sample consisted of PBMCs. Every receptor here comes from a woman in her forties or fifties in good health and CMV-seronegative.

The gene calls are TRBV11-2 and TRBJ2-1, with TRBD1 matching 7 bases. Trimming removed 1 base from V and 3 bases from J; junction bases left unmatched: 3. Germline V gene data show CDR1 as SGHAT and CDR2 as FQNNGV. The CDR3 sequence is 15 residues long. Here the CDR3 reads CASSLVRDSYNEQFF. The CDR3 coding sequence is TGTGCCAGCAGCTTAGTCCGGGACAGCTACAATGAGCAGTTCTTC.

The chain carries TRBV13 and TRBJ2-7; the D gene is possibly TRBD1 (6 bases). The CDR3 contains 13 residues. Germline values: CDR1 PRHDT, CDR2 FYEKMQ (reference sequence). The V end lost 5 bases, the J end lost 6 bases, and 14 bases lay between the germline ends. CDR3 in DNA: TGTGCCAGCAGCCCTTCAGGGGTCCGCGAGCAGTACTTC. The encoded protein is CASSPSGVREQYF.

This clone was seen just once. The chain links TRBV27 to TRBJ2-7; the match to TRBD1 covers 8 bases. V lost 4 bases and J lost 1; bases outside the gene matches: 12. Germline assignment: CDR1 MNHEY and CDR2 SMNVEV (reference sequence). CDR3 length: 17 amino acids. CDR3 region: CASSSLGVGQGSYEQYF. In nucleotides, the CDR3 is TGTGCCAGCAGTTCCTTGGGGGTCGGACAGGGATCCTACGAGCAGTACTTC.

The rearrangement uses TRBV28 and TRBJ2-7, with a possible D match to TRBD2 (5 bases). Germline V lookup: CDR1 MDHEN, CDR2 SYDVKM. V dropped 9 bases and J dropped 3 bases, with 12 bases sitting between them. The CDR3 contains 12 residues. CDR3 protein: CASFSAFYEQYF. CDR3 in DNA: TGTGCCAGTTTTAGCGCGTTCTACGAGCAGTACTTC. The full variable domain, completed using reference TRBV28 and TRBJ2-7, is DVKVTQSSRYLVKRTGEKVFLECVQDMDHENMFWYRQDPGLGLRLIYFSYDVKMKEKGDIPEGYSVSREKKERFSLILESASTNQTSMYLCASFSAFYEQYFGPGTRLTVT.

This clone was observed a single time. This chain joins TRBV21-1 and TRBJ2-3; the table's TRBD1 call for D was not verified on the DNA. TRBV21-1 is described as a pseudogene. This CDR3 contains 13 residues. CDR3 nucleotides: TGTGCCAGCAGCAGGGCGAACAGAGATACGCAGTATTTT. Translated, it gives CASSRANRDTQYF.

V is TRBV11-2 and J is TRBJ2-7; D possibly corresponds to TRBD1 (5 bases). Trimming removed 1 base at V and 3 bases at J, with 10 bases between. The CDR3 extends over 14 amino acids. Per germline, CDR1 SGHAT and CDR2 FQNNGV. This chain's CDR3 is CASSLGYRGYEQYF. For the CDR3, the DNA is TGTGCCAGCAGCTTAGGCTATAGGGGCTACGAGCAGTACTTC. The variable domain in full, completed from reference TRBV11-2 and TRBJ2-7, reads EAGVAQSPRYKIIEKRQSVAFWCNPISGHATLYWYQQILGQGPKLLIQFQNNGVVDDSQLPKDRFSAERLKGVDSTLKIQPAKLEDSAVYLCASSLGYRGYEQYFGPGTRLTVT.

As for this clone: Other DNA sequences in this sample translate to the same CDR3. The chain carries TRBV19 and TRBJ1-3; no firm D call. Trimming shortened V by 4 bases and J by 1 base, and 5 bases separated the two germline ends. This CDR3 has 13 amino acids. Per germline, CDR1 LNHDA and CDR2 SQIVND (reference sequence). The CDR3 region has the DNA TGTGCCAGTAGTACAGGTTCTGGAAACACCATATATTTT. The encoded protein is CASSTGSGNTIYF. The complete variable domain, with remaining parts taken from reference TRBV19 and TRBJ1-3, reads DGGITQSPKYLFRKEGQNVTLSCEQNLNHDAMYWYRQDPGQGLRLIYYSQIVNDFQKGDIAEGYSVSREKKESFPLTVTSAQKNPTAFYLCASSTGSGNTIYFGEGSWLTVV.

This clone has a handful of counts. The chain carries TRBV9 and TRBJ2-2; the match to TRBD1 covers 7 bases. Germline CDR1 SGDLS, CDR2 YYNGEE. CDR3 length: 17 amino acids. V lost 3 bases to trimming and J lost 3 bases; unmatched junction nucleotides: 11. The CDR3: CASSGSPQGWDTGELFF. In DNA form, the CDR3 reads TGTGCCAGCAGCGGATCGCCACAGGGGTGGGACACCGGGGAGCTGTTTTTT.

This chain joins TRBV7-2 and TRBJ2-4; TRBD1 aligns across 7 bases. In germline, CDR1 is SGHTA, CDR2 FQGNSA. The V segment lost 4 bases and the J segment 3 bases; nucleotides outside the gene matches: 9. The CDR3 contains 16 residues. This chain's CDR3 is CASSSDRERGKNIQYF. As DNA, the CDR3 is TGTGCCAGCAGCTCTGACAGGGAACGTGGCAAAAACATTCAGTACTTC.

The chain uses TRBV27 and TRBJ1-4; possibly TRBD1 for D (5 bases). V was pared by 3 bases and J by 0 bases, with 17 bases between. The CDR3 has 18 amino acids. CDR1 MNHEY and CDR2 SMNVEV come from the germline V gene (reference sequence). The CDR3 here is CASSFAGTYPTTNEKLFF. As DNA, the CDR3 is TGTGCCAGCAGTTTCGCGGGGACCTACCCCACAACTAATGAAAAACTGTTTTTT.

The chain recombines TRBV11-3 with TRBJ2-1; D unresolved. V shed 2 bases and J shed 2 bases, with 10 bases lying between them. From germline, CDR1 is SGHNT and CDR2 YENEEA. This CDR3 is 15 amino acids long. The CDR3 spells CASSLSGDAYNEQFF. In nucleotides, the CDR3 is TGTGCCAGCAGCTTATCCGGAGACGCCTACAATGAGCAGTTCTTC.

Turning to this clone: Other DNA variants within this sample encode the same CDR3. This chain connects TRBV28 to TRBJ1-5; TRBD1 agrees at 7 bases. The CDR3 has 16 residues. Germline CDR1 and CDR2: MDHEN and SYDVKM. The V gene end was trimmed by 6 bases and the J gene end by 0 bases; junction bases not matched to a gene: 8. In DNA form, the CDR3 reads TGTGCCAGCAGCCTTGGACAGGCCTATAGCAATCAGCCCCAGCATTTT. Translating it yields CASSLGQAYSNQPQHF. Based on the CDR3 plus reference TRBV28 and TRBJ1-5, the full variable domain is DVKVTQSSRYLVKRTGEKVFLECVQDMDHENMFWYRQDPGLGLRLIYFSYDVKMKEKGDIPEGYSVSREKKERFSLILESASTNQTSMYLCASSLGQAYSNQPQHFGDGTRLSIL.

The chain recombines TRBV30 with TRBJ1-1, with 8 bases lining up with TRBD1. Trimming at V came to 2 bases and at J to 8 bases, leaving 10 bases not matched to a gene. Germline V CDR1 and CDR2: GTSNPN, SVGIG (reference sequence). The CDR3 is 14 residues long. The CDR3 sequence: CAWSRDRGTTEAFF. CDR3 nucleotides: TGTGCCTGGAGTAGAGACAGGGGAACTACCGAAGCTTTCTTT.

There are a few counts of this clone. The chain has TRBV4-3 and TRBJ2-7; possibly TRBD2 for D (6 bases). Germline CDR1 LGHNA, CDR2 YSLEER. The CDR3 runs 13 residues. V lost 1 base and J 7 bases, leaving 11 bases between the germline ends. CDR3 in amino acids: CASSQVFAGEQYF. CDR3 DNA sequence: TGCGCCAGCAGCCAAGTATTTGCGGGGGAGCAGTACTTC.

This chain links TRBV30 with TRBJ1-1; D is undetermined. V dropped 0 bases and J dropped 0 bases, with 20 bases sitting between them. Per the germline V gene, CDR1 is GTSNPN and CDR2 is SVGIG (reference sequence). The CDR3 covers 18 residues. The CDR3 DNA reads as TGTGCCTGGAGTGTAAAGACGGTGGGCTCGATCTTGAACACTGAAGCTTTCTTT. This sequence encodes CAWSVKTVGSILNTEAFF.

The V gene is TRBV4-3, the J gene TRBJ1-6, with 10 positions matching TRBD1. Germline V gene lookup returns CDR1 LGHNA and CDR2 YSLEER. Trimming took 1 base from V and 8 from J; bases not matched to a gene: 8. CDR3 length: 17 amino acids. The CDR3 DNA reads TGCGCCAGCAGCCAAGGATCGGGACAGGGGTTTGATTCACCCCTCCACTTT. Its translation is CASSQGSGQGFDSPLHF.

The genes are TRBV5-6 and TRBJ2-7; D is possibly TRBD2 (6 bases). There are 14 residues in the CDR3. CDR1 is SGHDT, CDR2 YYEEEE, per germline. V gave up 3 bases and J gave up 7 bases, with 17 bases separating them. The CDR3 DNA sequence: TGTGCCAGCAGCTCAGGGCCGGGGGTGGGGGAGCAGTACTTC. Translated: CASSSGPGVGEQYF. Looking up the rest from reference TRBV5-6 and TRBJ2-7 gives the full variable domain: DAGVTQSPTHLIKTRGQQVTLRCSPKSGHDTVSWYQQALGQGPQFIFQYYEEEERQRGNFPDRFSGHQFPNYSSELNVNALLLGDSALYLCASSSGPGVGEQYFGPGTRLTVT.

This chain uses TRBV5-1 with TRBJ2-5; TRBD1 matches 9 bases. Germline CDR1 and CDR2: SGHRS and YFSETQ. Losses at the gene ends were 3 bases for V and 1 base for J; bases not matched to a gene: 4. The CDR3 loop spans 15 amino acids. This CDR3 is CASSWGTGRQETQYF. CDR3 in DNA: TGCGCCAGCAGCTGGGGGACAGGGCGCCAAGAGACCCAGTACTTC.

V is TRBV6-1 and J is TRBJ1-4; tentative D call: TRBD1 (6 bases). The CDR3 covers 14 residues. Germline V gives CDR1 MNHNS, CDR2 SASEGT. V was clipped by 5 bases and J by 8 bases, with 15 bases between them. In nucleotides, the CDR3 is TGTGCCAGCAGTACCCGGGACACGGTAGAAAAACTGTTTTTT. Translated: CASSTRDTVEKLFF.

The chain is built from TRBV7-9 and TRBJ2-5, with 9 bases fitting TRBD1. The J call may not be correct, given that the DNA end is closer to TRBJ2-7. CDR3 size: 17 residues. Germline-derived CDR1 and CDR2 are SEHNR and FQNEAQ (reference sequence). The CDR3 DNA reads as TGTGCCAGCAGCTTAGCGGGACAGGGCCTGGGATTCTACGAGCAGTACTTC. Its translation is CASSLAGQGLGFYEQYF.

J is TRBJ2-6 and V is TRBV9, with TRBD1 matching over 8 bases. Germline CDR1 and CDR2: SGDLS and YYNGEE. J gave up 2 bases and V 3 bases, and 4 bases lay outside the gene matches. The CDR3 runs 16 residues. The CDR3 region is CASSADRGPGANVLTF. The CDR3 bases are TGTGCCAGCAGCGCCGACAGGGGACCTGGGGCCAACGTCCTGACTTTC.

The V gene is TRBV19, the J gene TRBJ2-7, with 7 bases aligning to TRBD2. V was clipped by 2 bases and J by 7 bases; unmatched bases: 5. Germline CDR1 and CDR2: LNHDA and SQIVND (reference sequence). The CDR3 sequence is 13 residues long. The chain's CDR3 is CASSIWAGEEQYF. The CDR3, as DNA: TGTGCCAGTAGTATATGGGCGGGAGAAGAGCAGTACTTC.